This TCR beta chain was captured by sequencing in a study of shared clonotypes between healthy human individuals. Study overall: A couple of women and a few men aged 18 to 49 made up the donors. CD8 memory received one plate per donor, CD8 naive two, CD4 memory three and CD4 naive three.

HIV-negative, healthy adults without recent acute infections or vaccinations were the donors. A remark on this clone: Its specificity is not known.

Findings and limits, study-wide: In this cohort, only blood was sampled, and tissue repertoires likely differ.

Profiled with immunoSEQ multiplex PCR; TCRdb holds only in-frame clones, not every one. The sample shows more than 2,000,000 clones, approximately 95% of them seen only once. Sample: naive CD4+ T cells from PBMCs. Regarding subset: CD45RA+ positively selected. The source is a man aged 18 to 30 in good health. Some clones in this sample may be carry-over from other donors' samples.

In DNA form, the CDR3 reads TGTGCCAGCAGCTTTGGGGACAGGGTGTACGAGCAGTACTTC. Amino acid sequence: CASSFGDRVYEQYF. The chain links TRBV5-8 to TRBJ2-7; 9 bases fit TRBD1. The junction had 4 bases not matched to a gene; V was cut back by 2 bases and J by 4 bases. Germline V gene data show CDR1 as SGHTS and CDR2 as YDEGEE. The length of the CDR3 is 14 residues. Filled out from reference TRBV5-8 and TRBJ2-7, the complete variable domain reads EAGVTQSPTHLIKTRGQQATLRCSPISGHTSVYWYQQALGLGLQFLLWYDEGEERNRGNFPPRFSGRQFPNYSSELNVNALELEDSALYLCASSFGDRVYEQYFGPGTRLTVT.